This T cell receptor beta chain comes out of a study of blood T cell repertoires in COVID-19. Looking at the study overall: Collection of acute and convalescent COVID-19 samples took place in the United States, Italy and Spain.

Germline lookup yields CDR1 SEHNR and CDR2 FQNEAQ (reference sequence). J lost 3 bases, V lost 6 bases, and 14 bases had no gene match. The CDR3 covers 17 residues. Profiling relied on immunoSEQ multiplex PCR, and the TCRdb table lists in-frame clones only, not all of them. This table has 140,000 to 150,000 clones, around 87% appearing once. Individuals aged about 18 to 90 years were recruited from 24 US areas. The sequenced sample was PBMCs or T cells enriched from blood (not recorded which). The V call is TRBV7-9, the J call TRBJ1-1; 9 bases line up with TRBD1. The receptor's source is a man between 60 and 75 years old who had recovered from COVID-19. In DNA form, the CDR3 reads TGTGCCAGCAGTTCGACTACAGGGGGCTCTTGGCACACTGAAGCTTTCTTT. Its protein product is CASSSTTGGSWHTEAFF.